A selection of T cell receptor beta chains follows, all from one sample in a study of human T cells and chemical hapten exposure. MiXCR was run by TCRdb on the RACE reads, yielding one entry per CDR3 protein. The table records around 300,000 distinct CDR3 sequences, around 5.5% of them present only once. Sample: whole blood, taken in connection with sensitization to the hapten diphenylcyclopropenone (DPC). The receptors were sampled from a woman aged 18-29 years with alopecia areata. Some clones in this sample may be carry-over from other donors' samples. Both conserved end residues are part of each CDR3. A D gene is named only where the DNA matches it firmly. Size values are once, few and many counts, or a class for expanded clones, and some rows have none.

CDR3 protein	CDR3 DNA	clone size	V gene	D gene	J gene
CATGRGLSTDTQYF	TGTGCCACCGGAAGGGGCCTCAGCACAGATACGCAGTATTTT	few	TRBV6-5	NA	TRBJ2-3
CASSFKGTGGDVNGYTF	TGTGCCAGCAGCTTCAAAGGGACAGGGGGCGACGTGAATGGCTACACCTTC	NA	TRBV27	TRBD1	TRBJ1-2
CASSVDGTGDSYEQYF	TGTGCCAGCAGCGTAGACGGGACAGGGGATTCCTACGAGCAGTACTTC	few	TRBV9	TRBD1	TRBJ2-7
CSARSGTEQVNEQFF	TGCAGTGCTAGGTCCGGGACAGAGCAGGTCAATGAGCAGTTCTTC	few	TRBV20-1	TRBD1	TRBJ2-1
CASTPGAYTDTQYF	TGTGCCAGCACGCCAGGGGCTTACACAGATACGCAGTATTTT	NA	TRBV3-1	NA	TRBJ2-3
CASSHGTGRLSGAEAFF	TGTGCCAGCAGCCATGGGACAGGGAGACTCAGCGGGGCTGAAGCTTTCTTT	many	TRBV5-4	TRBD1	TRBJ1-1
CASTRSGNSPLHF	TGTGCCAGTACCCGCAGCGGTAATTCACCCCTCCACTTT	few	TRBV12-3/TRBV12-4	NA	TRBJ1-6
CASSYKFGGNTDTQYF	TGTGCCAGCAGTTACAAATTCGGCGGAAACACAGATACGCAGTATTTT	many	TRBV6-2/TRBV6-3	NA	TRBJ2-3
CASRRTGEGSGQPQHF	TGTGCCAGCAGACGAACAGGGGAGGGATCGGGTCAGCCCCAGCATTTT	NA	TRBV27	TRBD1	TRBJ1-5
CASSGQPVDETQYF	TGTGCCAGCAGTGGACAGCCCGTTGATGAGACCCAGTACTTC	NA	TRBV28	NA	TRBJ2-5
CASSFGQDNEQFF	TGCGCCAGCAGCTTTGGACAGGACAATGAGCAGTTCTTC	many	TRBV5-1	TRBD1	TRBJ2-1
CASSITGIQYF	TGTGCCAGCAGCATAACAGGGATCCAGTACTTC	few	TRBV7-3	NA	TRBJ2-5
CASTSLSVHFGYTF	TGTGCCAGCACCTCGCTCTCGGTTCATTTTGGCTACACCTTC	few	TRBV6-1	NA	TRBJ1-2
CASSLGGSDSPLHF	TGCGCCAGCAGCTTGGGGGGCAGCGATTCACCCCTCCACTTT	many	TRBV5-1	NA	TRBJ1-6
CASRSTGFQPQHF	TGTGCCAGCAGATCTACAGGGTTTCAGCCCCAGCATTTT	NA	TRBV27	NA	TRBJ1-5
CASSLGVAGGGPQHF	TGTGCCAGCAGCTTGGGGGTGGCAGGGGGTGGACCCCAGCATTTT	NA	TRBV5-8	TRBD1	TRBJ1-5
CASSLVKWDGGETQYF	TGTGCCAGCAGCTTGGTAAAGTGGGATGGGGGCGAGACCCAGTACTTC	few	TRBV7-2	NA	TRBJ2-5
CASSLGGKGQPQHF	TGTGCCAGCAGTTTAGGAGGGAAAGGTCAGCCCCAGCATTTT	many	TRBV27	NA	TRBJ1-5
CASSLVWRNTGELFF	TGTGCCAGCAGCTTAGTCTGGAGGAACACCGGGGAGCTGTTTTTT	NA	TRBV7-2	NA	TRBJ2-2
CASRDTTWVNQPQHF	TGTGCCAGCCGGGACACTACCTGGGTGAATCAGCCCCAGCATTTT	few	TRBV6-2/TRBV6-3	NA	TRBJ1-5
CASSLRDSVYGYTF	TGTGCCAGCAGCCTCCGGGACAGCGTCTATGGCTACACCTTC	many	TRBV12-3/TRBV12-4	TRBD1	TRBJ1-2
CASSQEKQGLVGNTIYF	TGTGCCAGCAGCCAAGAAAAACAGGGGCTAGTTGGAAACACCATATATTTT	few	TRBV4-2	TRBD1	TRBJ1-3
CASSLARLLAPGELFF	TGTGCCAGCAGCTTAGCGCGATTGTTAGCCCCCGGGGAGCTGTTTTTT	NA	TRBV7-8	NA	TRBJ2-2
CASSWGTSDTQYF	TGCGCCAGCAGTTGGGGGACTTCCGATACGCAGTATTTT	NA	TRBV5-1	NA	TRBJ2-3
CASSQDMGLAGSGELFF	TGCGCCAGCAGCCAAGATATGGGACTAGCGGGGTCTGGGGAGCTGTTTTTT	NA	TRBV4-3	TRBD2	TRBJ2-2
CASTTIGQGWNEQFF	TGTGCCAGCACCACAATCGGACAGGGATGGAATGAGCAGTTCTTC	many	TRBV4-2	TRBD1	TRBJ2-1
CASSQGLAGRTGELFF	TGTGCCAGCAGCCAAGGACTAGCGGGCCGGACCGGGGAGCTGTTTTTT	many	TRBV3-1	TRBD2	TRBJ2-2
CASSFDSWKERNQETQYF	TGTGCCAGCAGTTTTGACTCCTGGAAAGAGCGGAACCAAGAGACCCAGTACTTC	many	TRBV28	NA	TRBJ2-5